What follows is one T cell receptor (beta chain) and its context. The data belong to a study of CD8 T cells in Susac syndrome. A quantity of roughly 0.5 to 1 ug RNA underwent reverse transcription using random hexamers. immunoSEQ multiplex PCR amplified TCR beta CDR3 across 54 Vbeta, 13 Jbeta. MiXCR, run by TCRdb on the immunoSEQ multiplex PCR reads, gives a single entry per CDR3 protein. The sample has about 120,000 distinct CDR3 sequences; less than 95% are singletons. V lost 4 bases, J lost 4 bases, and 13 bases lay in between. The CDR3 totals 14 residues. CDR1 and CDR2 (germline): SGHTA, FQGNSA. The receptor comes from a human donor in good health. Sequenced material: CD8+ T cells from PBMCs. The gene calls are TRBV7-2 and TRBJ1-2; unclear D gene. The DNA for the CDR3 is TGTGCCAGCAGCTCTACAGCCGGCAGCTATGGCTACACCTTC. It codes for CASSSTAGSYGYTF.